The entry that follows covers one T cell receptor (beta chain) sequence. This specimen comes from a study of post-analysis software for immune sequencing data. Unique molecular identifiers were built into the TCR beta cDNA libraries. About 540,000 cDNA molecules were obtained from roughly 1 to 10 million T cells. TCRdb re-called the PCR reads through MiXCR, storing one row per CDR3 protein. The sample includes 800,000 to 950,000 distinct CDR3 sequences, approximately 50% of them seen just once. Sequenced input: blood. The receptor's source is a girl aged 10 to 17 with multiple sclerosis.

The CDR3: CASSRRDSSSGANVLTF. CDR3 bases: TGTGCCAGCTCAAGACGGGACAGCAGCTCTGGGGCCAACGTCCTGACTTTC. V and J are TRBV18 and TRBJ2-6, with TRBD1 matching over 7 bases. The CDR3 totals 17 residues. The germline gives CDR1 KGHSH, CDR2 LQKENI. Losses at the gene ends were 5 bases for V and 0 bases for J; bases not matched to a gene: 7.